One sample yielded the 3 T cell receptor beta chains listed below, sequenced in a study of metastatic and nonmetastatic thyroid tumors. TCRdb reassembled clones from the PCR reads with MiXCR. The sample consists of about 92,000 clones, around 14% of them appearing once. Patients had received no treatment of any kind before thyroid surgery. The specimen was blood. The receptors stem from a female donor with papillary thyroid cancer or a benign thyroid nodule (not recorded which). Some clones in this sample may be carry-over from other donors' samples.

This clone was recorded a few times. This could be a read error, since a much larger clone is one nucleotide away. V gene TRBV10-1 combines with J gene TRBJ2-3; 12 bases agree with TRBD1. Germline-derived CDR1 and CDR2 are WNHNN and SYGVQD (reference sequence). The CDR3 is 14 amino acids. The CDR3 sequence: CASSESLGQGAHYF. The CDR3 DNA is TGCGCCAGCAGTGAGTCGTTGGGACAGGGGGCGCATTATTTT.

This clone was picked up many times. The chain couples TRBV24-1 to TRBJ2-1; 8 bases are a match to TRBD2. V was clipped by 0 bases and J by 5 bases; unmatched bases: 8. The CDR3 length is 17 residues. CDR1 and CDR2 (germline): KGHDR, SFDVKD. The CDR3 protein is CATSDLPGTSGDNEQFF. The CDR3 DNA follows: TGTGCCACCAGTGATTTGCCAGGAACTAGCGGCGACAATGAGCAGTTCTTC.

This clone has a count of ten or more. This chain connects TRBV5-1 to TRBJ2-1, with D possibly TRBD1 on 5 matching bases. V was clipped by 3 bases and J by 7 bases, with 11 bases between them. Germline V lookup: CDR1 SGHRS, CDR2 YFSETQ. The CDR3 has 13 amino acids. The CDR3 loop is CASSSGIENEQFF. DNA of the CDR3: TGCGCCAGCAGCTCAGGGATCGAGAATGAGCAGTTCTTC. Based on the CDR3 plus reference TRBV5-1 and TRBJ2-1, the full variable domain is KAGVTQTPRYLIKTRGQQVTLSCSPISGHRSVSWYQQTPGQGLQFLFEYFSETQRNKGNFPGRFSGRQFSNSRSEMNVSTLELGDSALYLCASSSGIENEQFFGPGTRLTVL.